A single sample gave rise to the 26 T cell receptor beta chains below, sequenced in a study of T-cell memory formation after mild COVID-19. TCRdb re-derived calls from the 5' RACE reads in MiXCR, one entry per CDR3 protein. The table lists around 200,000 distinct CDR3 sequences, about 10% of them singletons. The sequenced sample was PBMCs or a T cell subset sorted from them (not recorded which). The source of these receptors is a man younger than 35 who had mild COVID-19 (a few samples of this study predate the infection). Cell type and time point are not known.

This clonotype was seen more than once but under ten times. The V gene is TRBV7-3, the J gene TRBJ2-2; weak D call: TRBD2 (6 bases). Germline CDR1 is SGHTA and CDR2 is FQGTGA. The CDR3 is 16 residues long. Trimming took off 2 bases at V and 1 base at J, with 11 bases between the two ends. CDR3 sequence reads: CASSLFPGGNTGELFF. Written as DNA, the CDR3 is TGTGCCAGCAGCTTATTCCCCGGGGGGAACACCGGGGAGCTGTTTTTT.

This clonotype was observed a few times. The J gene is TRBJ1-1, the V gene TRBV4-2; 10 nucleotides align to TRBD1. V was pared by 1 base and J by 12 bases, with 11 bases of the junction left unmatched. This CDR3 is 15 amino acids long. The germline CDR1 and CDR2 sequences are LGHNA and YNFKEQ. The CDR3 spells CASSQVFTGQGTTFF. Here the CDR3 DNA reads TGTGCCAGCAGCCAAGTATTTACGGGACAGGGGACGACTTTCTTT.

The CDR3, as DNA: TGTGCCATCAGTGAGTCCCAGGGAAGAAGCTATGGCTACACCTTC. The encoded protein is CAISESQGRSYGYTF. The rearrangement uses TRBV10-3 and TRBJ1-2; TRBD1 might be the D (5 bases). V was trimmed by 0 bases and J by 4 bases, leaving 12 bases between them. This CDR3 contains 15 residues. CDR1 ENHRY and CDR2 SYGVKD come from the germline V gene.

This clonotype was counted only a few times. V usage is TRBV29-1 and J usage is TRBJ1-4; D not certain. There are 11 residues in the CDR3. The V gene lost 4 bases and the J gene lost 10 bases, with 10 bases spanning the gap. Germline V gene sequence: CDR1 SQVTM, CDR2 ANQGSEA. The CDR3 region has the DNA TGCAGCGTTGGGATTTCGGGAAAACTGTTTTTT. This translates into CSVGISGKLFF.

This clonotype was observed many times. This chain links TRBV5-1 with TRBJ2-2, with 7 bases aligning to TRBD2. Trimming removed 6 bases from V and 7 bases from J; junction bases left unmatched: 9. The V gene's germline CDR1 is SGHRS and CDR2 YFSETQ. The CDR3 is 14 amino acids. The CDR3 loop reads CASMVQRGYGELFF. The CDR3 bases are TGCGCCAGCATGGTGCAGCGGGGATACGGGGAGCTGTTTTTT. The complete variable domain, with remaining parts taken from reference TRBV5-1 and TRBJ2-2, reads KAGVTQTPRYLIKTRGQQVTLSCSPISGHRSVSWYQQTPGQGLQFLFEYFSETQRNKGNFPGRFSGRQFSNSRSEMNVSTLELGDSALYLCASMVQRGYGELFFGEGSRLTVL.

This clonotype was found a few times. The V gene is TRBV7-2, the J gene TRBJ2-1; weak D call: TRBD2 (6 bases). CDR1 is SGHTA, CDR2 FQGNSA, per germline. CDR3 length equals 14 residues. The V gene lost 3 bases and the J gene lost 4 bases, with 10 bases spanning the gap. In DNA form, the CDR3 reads TGTGCCAGCAGCTTGGAGGGTTCGTACAATGAGCAGTTCTTC. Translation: CASSLEGSYNEQFF.

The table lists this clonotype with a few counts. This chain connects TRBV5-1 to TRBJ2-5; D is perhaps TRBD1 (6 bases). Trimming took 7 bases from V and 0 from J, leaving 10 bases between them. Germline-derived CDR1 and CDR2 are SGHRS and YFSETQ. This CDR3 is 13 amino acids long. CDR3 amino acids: CASYRDNQETQYF. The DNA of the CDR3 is TGCGCCAGCTACCGGGACAACCAAGAGACCCAGTACTTC.

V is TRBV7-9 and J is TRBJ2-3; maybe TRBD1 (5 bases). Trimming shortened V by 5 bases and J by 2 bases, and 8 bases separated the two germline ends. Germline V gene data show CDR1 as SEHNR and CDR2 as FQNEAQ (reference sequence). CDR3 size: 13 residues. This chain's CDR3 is CASSGADTDTQYF. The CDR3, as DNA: TGTGCCAGCAGCGGGGCCGACACAGATACGCAGTATTTT.

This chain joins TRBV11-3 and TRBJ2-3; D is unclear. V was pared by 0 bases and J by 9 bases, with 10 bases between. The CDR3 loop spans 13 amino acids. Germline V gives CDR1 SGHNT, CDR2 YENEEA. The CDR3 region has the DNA TGTGCCAGCAGCTTAGATCCTGGCCAGACGCAGTATTTT. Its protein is CASSLDPGQTQYF.

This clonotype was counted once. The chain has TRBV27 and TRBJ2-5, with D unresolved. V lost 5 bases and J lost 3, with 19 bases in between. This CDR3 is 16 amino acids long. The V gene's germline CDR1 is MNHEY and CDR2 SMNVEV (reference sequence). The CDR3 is CASSLTAWATEETQYF. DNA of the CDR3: TGTGCCAGCAGTCTCACCGCGTGGGCTACTGAAGAGACCCAGTACTTC.

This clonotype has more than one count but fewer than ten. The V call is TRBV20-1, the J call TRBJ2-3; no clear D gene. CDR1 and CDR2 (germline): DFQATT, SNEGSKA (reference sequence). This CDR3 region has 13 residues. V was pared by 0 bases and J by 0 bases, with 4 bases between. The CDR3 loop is CSARDSSTDTQYF. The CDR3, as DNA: TGCAGTGCTAGAGATAGCAGCACAGATACGCAGTATTTT.

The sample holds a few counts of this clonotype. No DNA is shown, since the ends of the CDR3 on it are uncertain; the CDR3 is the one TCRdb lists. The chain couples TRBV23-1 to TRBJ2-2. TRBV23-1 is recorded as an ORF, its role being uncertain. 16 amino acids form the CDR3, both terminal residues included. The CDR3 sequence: CASSQPHLRSPGSCFF.

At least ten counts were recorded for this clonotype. This chain's CDR3 is CASNQDVTVGTRTEAFF. CDR3 nucleotide sequence: TGTGCCAGCAACCAGGACGTAACGGTGGGAACGAGAACTGAAGCTTTCTTT. The chain joins TRBV3-2 to TRBJ1-1. TRBV3-2 is listed as a pseudogene. This CDR3 has 17 residues.

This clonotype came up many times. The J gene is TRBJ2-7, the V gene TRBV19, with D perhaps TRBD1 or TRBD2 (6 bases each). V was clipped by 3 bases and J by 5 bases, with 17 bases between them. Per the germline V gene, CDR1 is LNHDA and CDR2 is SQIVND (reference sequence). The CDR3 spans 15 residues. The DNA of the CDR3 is TGTGCCAGTAGTATCGGTTGGGGGGCGAGCCACGAGCAGTACTTC. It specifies CASSIGWGASHEQYF.

The CDR3: CASAPTGGGGSKTQYF. CDR3 sequence (DNA): TGTGCCAGCGCACCCACTGGGGGGGGCGGATCAAAGACCCAGTACTTC. The gene calls are TRBV7-9 and TRBJ2-5; TRBD2 might be the D (7 bases). The CDR3 extends over 16 amino acids. Germline-derived CDR1 and CDR2 are SEHNR and FQNEAQ (reference sequence). Trimming pared 8 bases from V and 6 bases from J, leaving 25 bases between.

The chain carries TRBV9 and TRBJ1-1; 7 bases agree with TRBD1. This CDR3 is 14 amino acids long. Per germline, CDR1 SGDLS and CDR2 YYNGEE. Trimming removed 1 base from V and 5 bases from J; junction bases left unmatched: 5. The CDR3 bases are TGTGCCAGCAGCGTAAACAGGGGTGGGACTGAAGCTTTCTTT. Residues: CASSVNRGGTEAFF.

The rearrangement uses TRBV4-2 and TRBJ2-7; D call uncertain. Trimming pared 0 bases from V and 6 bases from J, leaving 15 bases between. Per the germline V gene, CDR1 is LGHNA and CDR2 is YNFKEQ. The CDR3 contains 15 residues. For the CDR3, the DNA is TGTGCCAGCAGCCAAGATGGGCCCTACCTCTTCGAGCAGTACGTC. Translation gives CASSQDGPYLFEQYV.

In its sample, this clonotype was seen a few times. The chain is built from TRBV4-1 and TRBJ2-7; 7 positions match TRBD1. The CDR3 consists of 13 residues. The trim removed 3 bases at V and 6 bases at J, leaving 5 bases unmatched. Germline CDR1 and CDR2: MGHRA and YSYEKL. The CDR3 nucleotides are TGCGCCAGCAGCCAGACGACAGGGCTCGAGCAGTACGTC. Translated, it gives CASSQTTGLEQYV.

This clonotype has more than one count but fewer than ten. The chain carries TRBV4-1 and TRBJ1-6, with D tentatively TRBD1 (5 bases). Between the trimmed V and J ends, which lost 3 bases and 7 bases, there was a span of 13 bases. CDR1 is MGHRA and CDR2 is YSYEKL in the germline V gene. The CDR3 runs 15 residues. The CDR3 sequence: CASSQADRGNSPLHF. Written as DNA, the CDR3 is TGCGCCAGCAGCCAGGCAGACAGAGGGAATTCACCCCTCCACTTT.

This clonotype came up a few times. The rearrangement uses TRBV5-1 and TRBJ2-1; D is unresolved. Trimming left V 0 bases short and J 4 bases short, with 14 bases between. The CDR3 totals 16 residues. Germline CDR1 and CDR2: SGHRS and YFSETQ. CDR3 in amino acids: CASSLGGNSYYNEQFF. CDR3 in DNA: TGCGCCAGCAGCTTGGGGGGTAACTCCTATTACAATGAGCAGTTCTTC.

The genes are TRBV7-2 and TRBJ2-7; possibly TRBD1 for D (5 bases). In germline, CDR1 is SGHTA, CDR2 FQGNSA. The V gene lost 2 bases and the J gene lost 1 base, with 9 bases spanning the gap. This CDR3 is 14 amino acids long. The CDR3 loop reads CASSLRRESYEQYF. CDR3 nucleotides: TGTGCCAGCAGCTTACGCAGGGAATCCTACGAGCAGTACTTC.

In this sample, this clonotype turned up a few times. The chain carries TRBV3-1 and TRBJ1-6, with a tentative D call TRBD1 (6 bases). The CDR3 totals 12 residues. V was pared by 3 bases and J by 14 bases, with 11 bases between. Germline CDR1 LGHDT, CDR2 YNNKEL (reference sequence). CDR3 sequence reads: CASSQGGDTLHF. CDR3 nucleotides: TGTGCCAGCAGCCAGGGGGGGGACACCCTCCACTTT.

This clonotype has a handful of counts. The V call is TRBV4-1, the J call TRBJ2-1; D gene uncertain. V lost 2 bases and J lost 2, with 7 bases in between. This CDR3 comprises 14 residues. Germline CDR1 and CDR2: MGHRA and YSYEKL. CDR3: CASSQMWPYNEQFF. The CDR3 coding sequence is TGCGCCAGCAGCCAAATGTGGCCCTACAATGAGCAGTTCTTC.

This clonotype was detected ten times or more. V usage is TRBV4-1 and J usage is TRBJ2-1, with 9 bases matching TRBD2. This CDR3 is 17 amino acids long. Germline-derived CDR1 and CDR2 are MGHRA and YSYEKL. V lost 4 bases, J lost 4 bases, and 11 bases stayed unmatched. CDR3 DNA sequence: TGCGCCAGCAGCCGACTTGGCGGGGGGGCGAATTACAATGAGCAGTTCTTC. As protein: CASSRLGGGANYNEQFF.

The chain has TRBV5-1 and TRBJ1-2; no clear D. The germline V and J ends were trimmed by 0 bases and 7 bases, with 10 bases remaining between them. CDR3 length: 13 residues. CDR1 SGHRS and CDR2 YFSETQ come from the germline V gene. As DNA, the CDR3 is TGCGCCAGCAGCTTGGTGGCGGAGGGTGGCTACACCTTC. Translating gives CASSLVAEGGYTF.

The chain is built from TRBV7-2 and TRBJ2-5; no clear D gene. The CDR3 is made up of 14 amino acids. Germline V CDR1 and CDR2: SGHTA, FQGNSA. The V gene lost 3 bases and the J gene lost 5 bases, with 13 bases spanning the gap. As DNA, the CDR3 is TGTGCCAGCAGCTTTCGGTTTAGCCGGGAGACCCAGTACTTC. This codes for CASSFRFSRETQYF.